This T cell receptor (beta chain) was documented in a study of vaccination effects on CD4 cells after COVID-19. The length of the CDR3 is 18 residues. V gave up 2 bases and J gave up 0 bases, with 19 bases separating them. The table came from immunoSEQ multiplex PCR; TCRdb's copy has only in-frame clones and leaves some out. The data show some 40,000 clones, around 78% seen once. Within the ViraFEST assay, antigen-specific CD4+ T cells underwent expansion with viral peptide pools prior to sequencing. Scientists isolated CD4+ T cells after an approximately 11-day culture period ended. The person had a PCR-confirmed SARS-CoV-2 infection during March to December 2020. With regard to this clone: Its antigen is not known.

Whole-study findings and limits: Convalescents' spike-reactive clones after vaccination were mainly made up of new clones that the vaccine induced.

The sequenced sample was CD4+ T cells from PBMCs cultured with a peptide pool, obtained before COVID-19 vaccination. The V and J genes are TRBV6-7 and TRBJ1-1, with D perhaps TRBD1 (6 bases). TRBV6-7 is sorted into the ORF group, with uncertain function. This TCR was recovered from a human donor who had a prior SARS-CoV-2 infection. The DNA of the CDR3 is TGTGCCAGCAGTTACCCCCTGGGGGGGCGGGACATGAACACTGAAGCTTTCTTT. Its protein is CASSYPLGGRDMNTEAFF.